A selection of T cell receptor beta chains follows, all from one sample in a study of blood T cell repertoires in COVID-19. Sequenced by immunoSEQ multiplex PCR; TCRdb stores in-frame clones only, minus some. Among around 99,000 clones listed, 80% to 85% were seen once. The sample consisted of peripheral blood. The receptors shown here come from a human donor in a cohort sampled during active COVID-19. The CDR3 runs from the conserved cysteine through the conserved F or W. D genes are given only for firm matches. Some rows have no size entry. The others give once, few or many, or a class for an expanded clone.

TRBJ2-1	TRBD2	TRBV6-1	NA	TGTGCCAGCAGTGAAGGAGAGGTAGCGGGAGCCCGTGAGCAGTTCTTC	CASSEGEVAGAREQFF
TRBJ2-6	TRBD1	TRBV5-1	NA	TGCGCCAGCAGGCAGGGGGCTGGGGCCAACGTCCTGACTTTC	CASRQGAGANVLTF
TRBJ2-7	NA	TRBV19	once	TGTGCCAGTAGTATAGGTTTCAGGTCAGAGCAGTACTTC	CASSIGFRSEQYF
TRBJ2-1	NA	TRBV5-4	NA	TGTGCCAGCAGCTCAAAAAACAGTCCAAAGCAGTTCTTC	CASSSKNSPKQFF
TRBJ1-1	NA	TRBV28	once	TGTGCCAGCAGCGAGACCGACTCAATGACTGAAGCTTTCTTT	CASSETDSMTEAFF
TRBJ2-7	TRBD1	TRBV19	NA	TGTGCCAGTAGACAAGTGGGAGAACTAATTGGGACAGGACTACACTACGAGCAGTACTTC	CASRQVGELIGTGLHYEQYF
TRBJ1-2	TRBD1	TRBV28	few	TGTGCCAGCAGTCACTCTTCGACAGGGGGCGGGACGAGCGATGACTATGGCTACACCTTC	CASSHSSTGGGTSDDYGYTF
TRBJ2-5	TRBD1	TRBV27	NA	TGTGCCAGCAGTTTAAGGCGGGACAGGGTAGAGACCCAGTACTTC	CASSLRRDRVETQYF
TRBJ1-6	NA	TRBV27	NA	TGTGCCAGCAGTTTAAGAGATTCACCCCTCCACTTT	CASSLRDSPLHF
TRBJ2-3	NA	TRBV2	NA	TGTGCCAGTTTCGAGGATACGCAGTATTTT	CASFEDTQYF
TRBJ2-3	TRBD2	TRBV2	NA	TGTGCCAGCAGATACTCCCAAGCGGGAGGGCCGGATACGCAGTATTTT	CASRYSQAGGPDTQYF
TRBJ2-7	NA	TRBV5-4	NA	TGTGCCAGCAGCTTGGCCCCGGGTTCGAGCGAGCAGTACTTC	CASSLAPGSSEQYF
TRBJ2-5	NA	TRBV6-2/TRBV6-3	NA	TGTGCCAGCAGTACGCCTAGGACAGACCCAGAGACCCAGTACTTC	CASSTPRTDPETQYF
TRBJ1-1	TRBD1	TRBV28	NA	TGTGCCAGCAGCCGGGACAGCCGAGGTGAAGCTTTCTTT	CASSRDSRGEAFF
TRBJ2-3	TRBD2	TRBV9	NA	TGTGCCAGCAGCTTGAGAGCGGGACCGACAGATACGCAGTATTTT	CASSLRAGPTDTQYF
TRBJ1-3	NA	TRBV9	NA	TGTGCCAGCGCTGGAGGTACCTCTGGAAACACCATATATTTT	CASAGGTSGNTIYF
TRBJ1-6	TRBD1	TRBV7-2	NA	TGTGCCAGCAGCGGGACAGGGGTGTTTTCACCCCTCCACTTT	CASSGTGVFSPLHF
TRBJ2-1	NA	TRBV18	NA	TGTGCCAGCTCACCAACTTCGGGGGACGATGAGCAGTTCTTC	CASSPTSGDDEQFF
TRBJ1-4	NA	TRBV4-2	NA	TGTGCCAGCAGCCAATCCATTGCAACTAATGAAAAACTGTTTTTT	CASSQSIATNEKLFF
TRBJ2-1	NA	TRBV5-1	few	TGCGCCAGCAGCTTGGTCGCGGGACAGAGTGGCAATGAGCAGTTCTTC	CASSLVAGQSGNEQFF
TRBJ2-1	NA	TRBV11-1	once	TGTGCCAGCGGGGCGGAGGGAAGCTACAATGAGCAGTTCTTC	CASGAEGSYNEQFF
TRBJ1-5	NA	TRBV19	NA	TGTGCCAGTAGTATAGATAGAGGGGGTCAGCCCCAGCATTTT	CASSIDRGGQPQHF
TRBJ2-3	NA	TRBV6-5	NA	TGTGCCACTGAGGGTGGGGGGGCCGCAGATACGCAGTATTTT	CATEGGGAADTQYF
TRBJ1-2	TRBD1	TRBV19	few	TGTGCCAGTACCCGTCAGGGGGCGGCTAACTATGGCTACACCTTC	CASTRQGAANYGYTF
TRBJ2-5	NA	TRBV5-1	NA	TGCGCCAGCAGCTTGGTGGGAGGGGGAGAGACCCAGTACTTC	CASSLVGGGETQYF
TRBJ2-1	NA	TRBV27	few	TGTGCCAGCAGTTTGCTACAGCTAAACAATGAGCAGTTCTTC	CASSLLQLNNEQFF
TRBJ1-1	NA	TRBV7-9	few	TGTGCCAGCAGCTTAGCGCTGGAACGGGATGAAGCTTTCTTT	CASSLALERDEAFF
TRBJ1-1	NA	TRBV10-3	NA	TGTGCCATCAGTCAAGGAGCAGGGTCCACTGAAGCTTTCTTT	CAISQGAGSTEAFF
TRBJ2-1	TRBD1	TRBV24-1	few	TGTGCCACCAGTTTAACAGGGGTGTCGACCTACAATGAGCAGTTCTTC	CATSLTGVSTYNEQFF
TRBJ1-5	TRBD1	TRBV28	once	TGTGCCAGCAGTTTTCTCGGGGGACAGAATCAGCCCCAGCATTTT	CASSFLGGQNQPQHF
TRBJ2-1	NA	TRBV6-1	NA	TGTGCCGGCAGTGAACGGACAGTCCTCTACAATGAGCAGTTCTTC	CAGSERTVLYNEQFF
TRBJ1-6	NA	TRBV5-4	once	TGTGCCAGCAGCTTGCCTCGGGAGGGCACGACCCTCCACTTT	CASSLPREGTTLHF
TRBJ1-3	NA	TRBV28	NA	TGTGCCAGCAGTTGGGTAGCCGGAAACACCATATATTTT	CASSWVAGNTIYF
TRBJ2-6	TRBD1	TRBV19	NA	TGTGCCAGTAGTCGGGACAGGGCGGGATTCTCTGGGGCCAACGTCCTGACTTTC	CASSRDRAGFSGANVLTF
TRBJ2-1	TRBD1	TRBV27	NA	TGTGCCAGCCTGGGACAGGGAGCCTACAATGAGCAGTTCTTC	CASLGQGAYNEQFF
TRBJ2-1	NA	TRBV7-9	NA	TGTGCCAGCAGCCCGCCGGCGGAAAGAGGCAATGAGCAGTTCTTC	CASSPPAERGNEQFF
TRBJ2-7	TRBD2	TRBV7-3	NA	TGTGCCAGCAGCCCCGGGACTAGCGGAGAGCAGTACTTC	CASSPGTSGEQYF
TRBJ2-7	NA	TRBV7-8	NA	TGTGCCAGCAGCCGTAGGACAGAAAACTACGAGCAGTACTTC	CASSRRTENYEQYF
TRBJ2-1	TRBD2	TRBV10-3	NA	TGTGCCATCAGTGACCGACTAGCCGGGAGCTCCTACAATGAGCAGTTCTTC	CAISDRLAGSSYNEQFF
TRBJ1-2	TRBD1	TRBV15	NA	TGTGCCACCAGCGGGACAGCATATGGCTACACCTTC	CATSGTAYGYTF
TRBJ2-3	TRBD2	TRBV6-1	NA	TGTGCCAGCAGTGGGTCTAGCGGGAAAGTGTCATCTGATACGCAGTATTTT	CASSGSSGKVSSDTQYF
TRBJ2-1	NA	TRBV7-2	NA	TGTGCCAGCAGCGCCCTAGCGACGGCCTACAATGAGCAGTTCTTC	CASSALATAYNEQFF
TRBJ1-2	TRBD1	TRBV6-2/TRBV6-3	NA	TGTGCCAGCAGTCGAAACGGACAGGGGAGAGTTGGCTACACCTTC	CASSRNGQGRVGYTF
TRBJ2-2	NA	TRBV28	NA	TGTGCCAGCAGTTTACCGGGACTTAGGAACACCGGGGAGCTGTTTTTT	CASSLPGLRNTGELFF